A single sample gave rise to the 32 T cell receptor beta chains below, sequenced in a study of cytomegalovirus exposure and HLA in healthy donors. PCR primers comprised 60 Vbeta and 13 Jbeta primers. Using immunoSEQ multiplex PCR, the repertoire was profiled, and TCRdb retains in-frame clones only, with some absent. The repertoire has 50,000 to 60,000 clones, roughly 80% of them found once; the top ten carry 2.5% to 3%. The sample consisted of PBMCs. The receptors here all came from a woman between 40 and 50 years old in good health and CMV-seropositive.

The V call is TRBV5-1, the J call TRBJ2-1, with 9 bases lining up with TRBD2. V dropped 2 bases and J dropped 10; count of bases not matched to a gene: 19. This CDR3 comprises 18 residues. CDR1 and CDR2 from the germline V gene are SGHRS and YFSETQ. CDR3 DNA sequence: TGCGCCAGCAGCTTCTCAAGCGGGGGGCTCTCCGTGGGTTGGGAGCAGTTCTTC. Protein product: CASSFSSGGLSVGWEQFF.

V usage is TRBV18 and J usage is TRBJ2-7, with 7 bases identical to TRBD1. Germline loops: CDR1 KGHSH, CDR2 LQKENI. V shed 5 bases, J shed 4 bases, and the junction held 8 bases outside the gene matches. The CDR3 is made up of 14 amino acids. This CDR3 reads CASSTGTALYEQYF. CDR3 sequence (DNA): TGTGCCAGCTCAACCGGGACAGCCCTATACGAGCAGTACTTC.

This clone has a handful of counts. The chain recombines TRBV4-1 with TRBJ2-7; 9 bases fit TRBD2. CDR3 size: 16 residues. V dropped 0 bases and J dropped 6; count of bases not matched to a gene: 9. CDR1 is MGHRA, CDR2 YSYEKL, per germline. The CDR3 DNA reads as TGCGCCAGCAGCCAAGAGATGGCGGGGGGGCAAGGCGAGCAGTACTTC. Its translation is CASSQEMAGGQGEQYF.

This rearrangement joins TRBV19 to TRBJ2-7; 8 bases line up with TRBD1. The germline V gene has CDR1 LNHDA and CDR2 SQIVND (reference sequence). Trimming took 10 bases from V and 1 from J; bases not matched to a gene: 9. The CDR3 has 14 residues. The CDR3 protein is CATARTGPSYEQYF. CDR3 nucleotides: TGTGCCACCGCCCGGACAGGGCCATCCTACGAGCAGTACTTC.

CDR3 protein: CASSPRHPDREENNEQFF. Written as DNA, the CDR3 is TGTGCCAGCAGCCCCCGCCACCCCGACAGGGAGGAGAACAATGAGCAGTTCTTC. The chain employs TRBV7-8 and TRBJ2-1; possibly TRBD1 for D (7 bases). Trimming cost V 5 bases and J 5 bases, with 25 bases left between them. This CDR3 is 18 amino acids long. Germline V lookup: CDR1 SGHVS, CDR2 FQNEAQ.

The V call is TRBV5-1, the J call TRBJ1-1; 10 bases agree with TRBD1. The CDR3 contains 15 residues. Trimming cost V 0 bases and J 8 bases; bases outside gene matches: 7. From germline, CDR1 is SGHRS and CDR2 YFSETQ. The CDR3 spells CASSLGDRGLQEAFF. The CDR3 region has the DNA TGCGCCAGCAGCTTGGGGGACAGGGGACTTCAAGAAGCTTTCTTT.

The chain links TRBV10-3 to TRBJ1-1; D remains ambiguous. The germline V gene has CDR1 ENHRY and CDR2 SYGVKD. V was shortened by 8 bases and J by 5 bases, with 6 bases between the two germline ends. The CDR3 is 10 residues long. The CDR3 spells CAIGGTEAFF. CDR3 DNA sequence: TGTGCCATCGGAGGGACTGAAGCTTTCTTT.

The V and J genes are TRBV30 and TRBJ2-6; D possibly corresponds to TRBD2 (7 bases). CDR1 is GTSNPN and CDR2 is SVGIG in the germline V gene (reference sequence). There are 15 residues in the CDR3. V lost 4 bases to trimming and J lost 1 base, with 11 bases between them. For the CDR3, the DNA is TGTGCCTGGAAGGGGGGGCCGTCTGGGGCCAACGTCCTGACTTTC. Protein sequence: CAWKGGPSGANVLTF.

The J gene is TRBJ1-6, the V gene TRBV10-2; the D gene is possibly TRBD1 (6 bases). CDR1 WSHSY and CDR2 SAAADI come from the germline V gene. The V and J ends lost 6 bases and 7 bases respectively, with 13 bases between them. This CDR3 is 14 amino acids long. The CDR3 DNA follows: TGCGCCAGCAGACCGGGACAACTAAATTCACCCCTCCACTTT. It yields the protein CASRPGQLNSPLHF.

The chain couples TRBV25-1 to TRBJ2-5, with TRBD2 matching over 13 bases. The length of the CDR3 is 18 residues. Losses at the gene ends were 2 bases for V and 5 bases for J; bases not matched to a gene: 11. Germline V gene sequence: CDR1 MGHDK, CDR2 SYGVNS. This chain's CDR3 is CASSETSGGAKRGETQYF. CDR3 DNA: TGTGCCAGCAGTGAAACTAGCGGGGGGGCCAAACGCGGTGAGACCCAGTACTTC.

Turning to this clone: The same CDR3 arises from other DNA sequences in this sample as well. The chain has TRBV5-1 and TRBJ1-2, with 7 bases fitting TRBD1. CDR3 length equals 12 residues. Germline V lookup: CDR1 SGHRS, CDR2 YFSETQ. Trimming took 4 bases from V and 6 from J; bases not matched to a gene: 3. CDR3 DNA sequence: TGCGCCAGCAGCGTAACAGGGGATGGCTACACCTTC. Translation: CASSVTGDGYTF.

The gene calls are TRBV7-2 and TRBJ2-3; 9 bases are a match to TRBD2. The CDR3 has 19 amino acids. CDR1 is SGHTA and CDR2 is FQGNSA in the germline V gene. Trimming removed 1 base from V and 3 bases from J; junction bases left unmatched: 14. The CDR3 here is CASSLVRKRGATRTDTQYF. CDR3 sequence (DNA): TGTGCCAGCAGCTTAGTGAGGAAGCGGGGGGCTACCCGGACAGATACGCAGTATTTT.

The chain employs TRBV5-1 and TRBJ2-7, with D hard to call. The V and J ends lost 2 bases and 2 bases respectively, with 8 bases between them. Germline V lookup: CDR1 SGHRS, CDR2 YFSETQ. The CDR3 runs to 13 residues. CDR3 in amino acids: CASSFNSAYEQYF. The CDR3 DNA sequence: TGCGCCAGCAGCTTTAATTCAGCCTACGAGCAGTACTTC.

This chain links TRBV10-1 with TRBJ1-1; 7 bases are a match to TRBD1. Germline V CDR1 and CDR2: WNHNN, SYGVQD (reference sequence). V was pared by 8 bases and J by 5 bases, with 14 bases of the junction left unmatched. The CDR3 covers 15 residues. The CDR3 DNA is TGCGCCAGCCCTCAGGGGGAAGTTGGTGTAACTGAAGCTTTCTTT. Translation gives CASPQGEVGVTEAFF.

This chain connects TRBV28 to TRBJ1-5, with TRBD1 identical over 9 bases. CDR1 is MDHEN and CDR2 is SYDVKM in the germline V gene. CDR3 size: 20 residues. V shed 3 bases and J 2 bases; nucleotides not matched to a gene: 17. The CDR3 loop is CASSFVTGQGSLDGNQPQHF. CDR3 coding DNA: TGTGCCAGCAGTTTCGTGACTGGACAGGGGTCTCTCGATGGCAATCAGCCCCAGCATTTT.

This chain uses TRBV5-4 with TRBJ1-4; the match to TRBD1 covers 7 bases. There are 14 residues in the CDR3. V shed 4 bases, J shed 8 bases, and the junction held 8 bases outside the gene matches. From germline, CDR1 is SGHNT and CDR2 YYREEE (reference sequence). The chain's CDR3 is CASSRSGQDEKLFF. The CDR3 DNA reads TGTGCCAGCAGCCGATCAGGACAGGACGAAAAACTGTTTTTT.

The chain recombines TRBV7-9 with TRBJ2-1; TRBD2 is a possible D gene (7 bases). CDR1 and CDR2 (germline): SEHNR, FQNEAQ (reference sequence). V was shortened by 5 bases and J by 8 bases, with 16 bases between the two germline ends. CDR3 length equals 14 residues. This CDR3 reads CASSRVGGRDEQFF. The CDR3, as DNA: TGTGCCAGCAGCCGCGTGGGGGGGCGGGATGAGCAGTTCTTC.

The chain carries TRBV9 and TRBJ2-3, with D tentatively TRBD2 (6 bases). V was shortened by 3 bases and J by 9 bases, with 29 bases between the two germline ends. Germline CDR1 and CDR2: SGDLS and YYNGEE. This CDR3 region has 18 residues. The CDR3 is CASSAQALLAGGGGTQYF. CDR3 nucleotide sequence: TGTGCCAGCAGCGCCCAAGCTCTTCTGGCTGGGGGTGGGGGGACGCAGTATTTT.

J is TRBJ2-7 and V is TRBV4-2; 11 bases are a match to TRBD2. The end of the DNA aligns better with TRBJ2-1, so the J call may be wrong. Germline V CDR1 and CDR2: LGHNA, YNFKEQ. The CDR3 extends over 17 amino acids. The CDR3: CASSQETGLAVNNEQFF. CDR3 sequence (DNA): TGTGCCAGCAGCCAAGAAACGGGACTAGCGGTAAACAATGAGCAGTTCTTC.

The chain employs TRBV29-1 and TRBJ2-3; 8 bases match TRBD1. This CDR3 is 12 amino acids long. V lost 6 bases, J lost 5 bases, and 4 bases stayed unmatched. Germline V gives CDR1 SQVTM, CDR2 ANQGSEA. The CDR3 sequence is CSVPDRGDTQYF. The CDR3 nucleotides are TGCAGCGTCCCCGACAGGGGAGATACGCAGTATTTT.

This clone has just a few counts. The chain couples TRBV21-1 to TRBJ1-4; the table's D call TRBD1 went unverified against the DNA. TRBV21-1 is described as a pseudogene. The CDR3 sequence is 18 residues long. CDR3 residues: CASSKKGEQGATNEKLFF. CDR3 sequence (DNA): TGTGCCAGCAGCAAAAAGGGGGAACAGGGAGCAACTAATGAAAAACTGTTTTTT.

This clone was seen more than once but under ten times. The chain joins TRBV19 to TRBJ1-5, with D possibly being TRBD1 (5 bases). CDR3 length: 15 amino acids. Germline loops: CDR1 LNHDA, CDR2 SQIVND (reference sequence). Trimming stripped 7 bases from V and 4 bases from J, with 17 bases between. CDR3 loop: CASTTKWGGNQPQHF. CDR3 DNA sequence: TGTGCCAGTACCACTAAATGGGGGGGAAATCAGCCCCAGCATTTT.

The chain employs TRBV6-1 and TRBJ1-2; TRBD1 matches 7 bases. Per germline, CDR1 MNHNS and CDR2 SASEGT. The CDR3 is made up of 15 amino acids. Trimming cost V 7 bases and J 3 bases; bases outside gene matches: 11. CDR3 sequence reads: CASMRRQGADYGYTF. The CDR3 nucleotides read TGTGCCAGCATGCGGAGACAGGGAGCGGACTATGGCTACACCTTC.

The V call is TRBV7-9, the J call TRBJ1-6; no clear D. Trimming removed 6 bases at V and 7 bases at J, with 7 bases between. The CDR3 runs to 12 residues. Germline CDR1 reads SEHNR; CDR2 reads FQNEAQ (reference sequence). This CDR3 is CASREGNSPLHF. The DNA of the CDR3 is TGTGCCAGCAGGGAGGGAAATTCACCCCTCCACTTT.

This chain joins TRBV6-6 and TRBJ1-1; a possible D gene is TRBD1 (5 bases). This CDR3 is 14 amino acids long. V shed 0 bases and J shed 4 bases, with 9 bases lying between them. CDR1 MNHNY and CDR2 SVGAGI come from the germline V gene (reference sequence). CDR3 sequence: CASSYSSGGTEAFF. Here the CDR3 DNA reads TGTGCCAGCAGTTACTCGAGCGGGGGCACTGAAGCTTTCTTT.

The chain has TRBV6-1 and TRBJ2-4, with TRBD2 identical over 11 bases. Germline values: CDR1 MNHNS, CDR2 SASEGT. Losses at the gene ends were 8 bases for V and 7 bases for J; bases not matched to a gene: 10. The CDR3 contains 15 residues. As DNA, the CDR3 is TGTGCCAGCGAGGAACTAGCGGGGGCACAGAACATTCAGTACTTC. This encodes CASEELAGAQNIQYF.

Written as DNA, the CDR3 is TGCGCCAGCAGCCCGATCCAGCGGGGAGTGAACACTGAAGCTTTCTTT. Translating gives CASSPIQRGVNTEAFF. The chain links TRBV4-1 to TRBJ1-1, with D hard to call. This CDR3 comprises 16 residues. Germline loops: CDR1 MGHRA, CDR2 YSYEKL. The ends were cut back, 4 bases at V and 0 bases at J, with 15 bases in the middle.

The gene calls are TRBV5-1 and TRBJ1-2; D perhaps matches TRBD1 (5 bases). This CDR3 region has 15 residues. Trimming removed 0 bases from V and 4 bases from J, with 13 bases in between. The germline CDR1 and CDR2 sequences are SGHRS and YFSETQ. The CDR3 is CASSLGPGVGYGYTF. The DNA for the CDR3 is TGCGCCAGCAGCTTGGGGCCGGGGGTCGGCTATGGCTACACCTTC.

The V gene is TRBV5-1, the J gene TRBJ2-3, with a possible D match to TRBD2 (6 bases). This CDR3 is built from 14 residues. V gave up 1 base and J gave up 6 bases, with 12 bases separating them. From germline, CDR1 is SGHRS and CDR2 YFSETQ. The CDR3 loop reads CASSLFGGEDTQYF. Written as DNA, the CDR3 is TGCGCCAGCAGCTTGTTCGGGGGAGAGGATACGCAGTATTTT.

The chain links TRBV19 to TRBJ2-7, with D perhaps matching TRBD1 (6 bases). Germline-derived CDR1 and CDR2 are LNHDA and SQIVND (reference sequence). The CDR3 runs to 13 residues. V lost 4 bases to trimming and J lost 3 bases, with 10 bases between them. The CDR3 region has the DNA TGTGCCAGTAGTAAAACAGGGAACTACGAGCAGTACTTC. Its protein is CASSKTGNYEQYF.

In its sample, this clone was seen a few times. CDR3 sequence: CAIRGDRGAETQYF. The CDR3 nucleotides are TGTGCCATCAGGGGGGACAGGGGAGCAGAGACCCAGTACTTC. The chain links TRBV10-3 to TRBJ2-5; TRBD1 matches at 10 bases. This CDR3 spans 14 amino acids. In germline, CDR1 is ENHRY, CDR2 SYGVKD. V was clipped by 6 bases and J by 4 bases; unmatched bases: 5.

The chain recombines TRBV10-3 with TRBJ1-4, with 7 bases lining up with TRBD1. Germline V gene sequence: CDR1 ENHRY, CDR2 SYGVKD. J gave up 2 bases and V 10 bases, and 4 bases lay outside the gene matches. The CDR3 has 13 amino acids. This CDR3 is CATSGGTNEKLFF. The CDR3, as DNA: TGTGCCACCTCAGGGGGTACTAATGAAAAACTGTTTTTT.